These 18 T cell receptor beta chains originate from one sample sequenced in a study of response to subunit inactivated influenza vaccine. MiXCR, run by TCRdb on the RT-PCR reads, gives a single entry per CDR3 protein. Among about half a million distinct CDR3 sequences, about 7.6% were seen once, and the ten largest hold 10% to 15%. Sequenced here: PBMCs from blood, sampled roughly 24 months after vaccination. The receptors derive from a man aged 50 to 69 who received an inactivated influenza vaccine.

This clonotype appeared many times. The chain recombines TRBV6-5 with TRBJ2-3; D call uncertain. CDR1 and CDR2 from the germline V gene are MNHEY and SVGAGI. The CDR3 contains 14 residues. V gave up 0 bases and J gave up 5 bases, with 9 bases separating them. CDR3 coding DNA: TGTGCCAGCAGTTACTCTCGCGGTAGAGATACGCAGTATTTT. Translated, it gives CASSYSRGRDTQYF.

The chain has TRBV27 and TRBJ2-3; D is possibly TRBD1 (5 bases). Germline V gives CDR1 MNHEY, CDR2 SMNVEV (reference sequence). V was cut by 10 bases and J by 2 bases, with 13 bases left in between. The length of the CDR3 is 13 residues. CDR3 DNA sequence: TGTGCCACCGGACATCATTCCACAGATACGCAGTATTTT. It encodes CATGHHSTDTQYF.

Many counts were recorded for this clonotype. V usage is TRBV29-1 and J usage is TRBJ2-1, with no clear D. CDR1 and CDR2 (germline): SQVTM, ANQGSEA. Trimming removed 0 bases from V and 9 bases from J, with 9 bases in between. CDR3 length: 12 amino acids. The DNA for the CDR3 is TGCAGCGTTGAAGAACTTGGGGTTGAGCAGTTCTTC. Translating gives CSVEELGVEQFF.

Only a few counts were recorded for this clonotype. The rearrangement uses TRBV29-1 and TRBJ1-1; D ambiguous. CDR3 size: 13 residues. V lost 4 bases and J 0 bases, leaving 9 bases between the germline ends. Germline V gene lookup returns CDR1 SQVTM and CDR2 ANQGSEA. As DNA, the CDR3 is TGCAGCGTTGCCTTGTCTGTGAACACTGAAGCTTTCTTT. This gives the protein CSVALSVNTEAFF.

The chain uses TRBV20-1 and TRBJ2-1; possible D gene TRBD1, 5 bases. The CDR3 is 13 residues long. V was pared by 2 bases and J by 6 bases, with 11 bases between. Germline V gives CDR1 DFQATT, CDR2 SNEGSKA (reference sequence). As DNA, the CDR3 is TGCAGTGCTAGACCGCCAGGGCCCAATGAGCAGTTCTTC. Translated: CSARPPGPNEQFF.

This clonotype was picked up a small number of times. J is TRBJ2-1 and V is TRBV20-1; 14 nucleotides align to TRBD2. CDR3 length: 19 residues. Trimming removed 6 bases from V and 1 base from J; junction bases left unmatched: 14. The V gene's germline CDR1 is DFQATT and CDR2 SNEGSKA (reference sequence). The DNA of the CDR3 is TGCAGTGCCAAAGACAGGGGGACTAGCGGGAGATCTTCCTACAATGAGCAGTTCTTC. Encoded protein: CSAKDRGTSGRSSYNEQFF.

The sample holds a few counts of this clonotype. V and J are TRBV4-1 and TRBJ2-5; maybe TRBD2 (6 bases). Looked up from germline, CDR1 is MGHRA and CDR2 is YSYEKL. Trimming removed 4 bases from V and 1 base from J, with 16 bases in between. The length of the CDR3 is 16 residues. The CDR3 DNA reads TGCGCCAGCAGCCGCGGGGCTAGCCGGCCCCAAGAGACCCAGTACTTC. Translation: CASSRGASRPQETQYF.

This clonotype was seen a few times. This chain links TRBV7-8 with TRBJ2-5; a weak D match, TRBD2 (6 bases). Germline lookup yields CDR1 SGHVS and CDR2 FQNEAQ. V was cut by 0 bases and J by 5 bases, with 16 bases left in between. The CDR3 is 16 amino acids. CDR3 region: CASSLARGISRETQYF. CDR3 nucleotide sequence: TGTGCCAGCAGCTTAGCTCGCGGGATAAGCAGGGAGACCCAGTACTTC. Using reference TRBV7-8 and TRBJ2-5 for the parts outside the CDR3, the full variable domain is GAGVSQSPRYKVAKRGQDVALRCDPISGHVSLFWYQQALGQGPEFLTYFQNEAQLDKSGLPSDRFFAERPEGSVSTLKIQRTQQEDSAVYLCASSLARGISRETQYFGPGTRLLVL.

The sample holds many counts of this clonotype. The chain recombines TRBV11-2 with TRBJ2-3; D is undetermined. Deletions cut 5 bases from V and 2 bases from J, with 14 bases between. This CDR3 has 15 amino acids. Germline CDR1 and CDR2: SGHAT and FQNNGV. The chain's CDR3 is CASSAGGVLTDTQYF. CDR3 sequence (DNA): TGTGCCAGCAGCGCAGGCGGCGTACTCACAGATACGCAGTATTTT.

The CDR3 DNA reads TGCGCCAGCAGCTTGGGGATTCCGAACCATGAGCAGTTCTTC. Amino acids: CASSLGIPNHEQFF. The V call is TRBV5-1, the J call TRBJ2-1, with D uncertain. Per germline, CDR1 SGHRS and CDR2 YFSETQ. CDR3 length: 14 amino acids. V gave up 0 bases and J gave up 8 bases, with 12 bases separating them.

This clonotype was detected ten times or more. V and J are TRBV18 and TRBJ2-7; no firm D call. Germline V gene sequence: CDR1 KGHSH, CDR2 LQKENI. This CDR3 is built from 13 residues. The V and J ends lost 5 bases and 3 bases respectively, with 11 bases between them. This CDR3 is CASSDGHRYEQYF. The DNA for the CDR3 is TGTGCCAGCTCAGACGGGCATCGCTACGAGCAGTACTTC.

This clonotype has at least ten counts. This chain joins TRBV20-1 and TRBJ1-1; TRBD1 matches 8 bases. This CDR3 region has 13 residues. With V trimmed by 3 bases and J by 6 bases, 6 bases remained unmatched. CDR1 is DFQATT, CDR2 SNEGSKA, per germline (reference sequence). CDR3 sequence (DNA): TGCAGTGCTAGTTTCCAGGGGGCTGCTGAAGCTTTCTTT. Translating gives CSASFQGAAEAFF.

In regard to this clonotype: Since a much larger clone is just one base distant, this may be a read error. The chain is built from TRBV5-4 and TRBJ2-1; D unresolved. The ends were cut back, 2 bases at V and 10 bases at J, with 13 bases in the middle. CDR3 length: 13 amino acids. The V gene's germline CDR1 is SGHNT and CDR2 YYREEE (reference sequence). CDR3 amino acids: CASSLAGGQEQFF. As DNA, the CDR3 is TGTGCCAGCAGCTTAGCTGGCGGCCAGGAGCAGTTCTTC. Complete variable domain (other parts from reference TRBV5-4 and TRBJ2-1): ETGVTQSPTHLIKTRGQQVTLRCSSQSGHNTVSWYQQALGQGPQFIFQYYREEENGRGNFPPRFSGLQFPNYSSELNVNALELDDSALYLCASSLAGGQEQFFGPGTRLTVL.

This chain uses TRBV20-1 with TRBJ2-5, with a possible D match to TRBD2 (6 bases). Looked up from germline, CDR1 is DFQATT and CDR2 is SNEGSKA (reference sequence). V lost 3 bases and J lost 1, with 9 bases in between. This CDR3 spans 13 amino acids. CDR3 protein: CSASRTIQETQYF. CDR3 sequence (DNA): TGCAGTGCTAGCCGGACTATCCAAGAGACCCAGTACTTC.

This clonotype has only a few counts. The chain recombines TRBV6-5 with TRBJ2-1, with D unclear. Germline CDR1 reads MNHEY; CDR2 reads SVGAGI. This CDR3 contains 16 residues. Trimming left V 0 bases short and J 0 bases short, with 9 bases between. CDR3 DNA: TGTGCCAGCAGTTACTCTCAGGTGGGCTCCTACAATGAGCAGTTCTTC. Its translation is CASSYSQVGSYNEQFF.

The rearrangement joins TRBV5-1 to TRBJ2-1; the match to TRBD1 covers 10 bases. The germline V gene encodes CDR1 SGHRS and CDR2 YFSETQ. CDR3 size: 15 residues. J gave up 8 bases and V 4 bases, and 9 bases lay outside the gene matches. The CDR3 DNA sequence: TGCGCCAGCAGCCCCCGGATTGACAGGGGGCATGAGCAGTTCTTC. Amino acid sequence: CASSPRIDRGHEQFF.

The chain recombines TRBV7-2 with TRBJ2-7; 7 bases are a match to TRBD1. Germline-derived CDR1 and CDR2 are SGHTA and FQGNSA. With 1 base clipped from V and 2 bases from J, the junction kept 8 bases outside the gene matches. The CDR3 covers 16 residues. CDR3 DNA sequence: TGTGCCAGCAGCTTAGAGAGCTGGACAGGACCCTACGAGCAGTACTTC. Translation: CASSLESWTGPYEQYF.

This clonotype came up a few times. The gene calls are TRBV9 and TRBJ2-5, with 10 bases lining up with TRBD1. The CDR3 totals 15 residues. Germline V gene lookup returns CDR1 SGDLS and CDR2 YYNGEE. The junction had 6 bases not matched to a gene; V was cut back by 3 bases and J by 4 bases. The DNA for the CDR3 is TGTGCCAGCAGCGCGACAGGGGGCGGTGGAGAGACCCAGTACTTC. Its protein is CASSATGGGGETQYF.